Sequencing of this TCR beta chain was carried out in a study of blood T cell repertoires in COVID-19. Study-level information: Sites in the United States, Italy and Spain provided acute and convalescent COVID-19 samples. PBMCs, B-cell-depleted T cells, or T cells provided the cDNA or gDNA that made up the material.

There are 14 residues in the CDR3. Between the trimmed V and J ends, which lost 4 bases and 4 bases, there was a span of 11 bases. CDR1 and CDR2 (germline): SNHLY, FYNNEI. Original processing notes: Estimation of nucleated cell counts relied on the amplification of reference gene primers. Using immunoSEQ multiplex PCR, the repertoire was profiled, and TCRdb retains in-frame clones only, with some absent. From that table come the V and J calls and clone size; the DNA was used to work out D and trimming. This sample yields about 70,000 clones, of which 75% to 80% are seen a single time; roughly 6.5% belongs to the top ten.

The sequencing sample was made of peripheral blood. The chain combines TRBV2 with TRBJ1-3, with D possibly being TRBD1 (5 bases). The receptor comes from an older woman with acute or convalescent COVID-19. The CDR3 loop is CASSGTGFGNTIYF. CDR3 sequence (DNA): TGTGCCAGCAGTGGAACAGGCTTCGGAAACACCATATATTTT.